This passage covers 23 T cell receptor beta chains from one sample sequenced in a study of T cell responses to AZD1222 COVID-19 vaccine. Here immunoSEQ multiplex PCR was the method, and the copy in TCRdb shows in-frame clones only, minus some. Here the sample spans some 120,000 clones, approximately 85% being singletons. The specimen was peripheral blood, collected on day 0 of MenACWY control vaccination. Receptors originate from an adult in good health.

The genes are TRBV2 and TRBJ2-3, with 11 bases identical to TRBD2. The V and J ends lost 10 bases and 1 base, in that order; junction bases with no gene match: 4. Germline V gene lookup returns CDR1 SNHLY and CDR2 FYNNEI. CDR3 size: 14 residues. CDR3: CATKGLAGTDTQYF. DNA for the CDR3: TGTGCCACCAAGGGACTAGCGGGCACAGATACGCAGTATTTT.

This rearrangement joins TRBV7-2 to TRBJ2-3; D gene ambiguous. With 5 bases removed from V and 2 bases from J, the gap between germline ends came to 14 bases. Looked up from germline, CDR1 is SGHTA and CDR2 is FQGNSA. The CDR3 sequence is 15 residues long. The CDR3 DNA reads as TGTGCCAGCAGCCTAGACTCCGGTAACACAGATACGCAGTATTTT. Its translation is CASSLDSGNTDTQYF.

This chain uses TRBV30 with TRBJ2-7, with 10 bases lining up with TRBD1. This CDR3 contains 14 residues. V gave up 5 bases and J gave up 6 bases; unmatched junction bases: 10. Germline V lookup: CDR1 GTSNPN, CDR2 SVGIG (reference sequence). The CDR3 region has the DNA TGTGCCTGGGTCTCGGGACAGGGGTCTCCCGAGCAGTACTTC. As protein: CAWVSGQGSPEQYF.

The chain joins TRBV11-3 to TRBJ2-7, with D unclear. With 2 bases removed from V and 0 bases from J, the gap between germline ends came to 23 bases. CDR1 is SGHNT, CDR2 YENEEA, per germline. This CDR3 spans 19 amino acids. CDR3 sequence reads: CASSLRSTGDVRSSYEQYF. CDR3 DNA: TGTGCCAGCAGCTTAAGGTCGACCGGAGACGTACGCAGCTCCTACGAGCAGTACTTC.

The CDR3 protein is CACGTSGGTDTQYF. For the CDR3, the DNA is TGTGCCTGCGGGACTAGCGGCGGCACAGATACGCAGTATTTT. The chain employs TRBV19 and TRBJ2-3, with 11 positions matching TRBD2. The CDR3 is 14 amino acids. With 11 bases clipped from V and 1 base from J, the junction kept 5 bases outside the gene matches. The germline V gene encodes CDR1 LNHDA and CDR2 SQIVND (reference sequence). Full variable domain (remainder filled in from reference TRBV19 and TRBJ2-3): DGGITQSPKYLFRKEGQNVTLSCEQNLNHDAMYWYRQDPGQGLRLIYYSQIVNDFQKGDIAEGYSVSREKKESFPLTVTSAQKNPTAFYLCACGTSGGTDTQYFGPGTRLTVL.

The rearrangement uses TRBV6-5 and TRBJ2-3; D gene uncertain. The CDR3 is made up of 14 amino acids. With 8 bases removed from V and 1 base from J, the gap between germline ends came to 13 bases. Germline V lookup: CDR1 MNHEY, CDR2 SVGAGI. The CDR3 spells CASPGEFGTDTQYF. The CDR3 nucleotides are TGTGCCAGCCCCGGAGAGTTTGGCACAGATACGCAGTATTTT.

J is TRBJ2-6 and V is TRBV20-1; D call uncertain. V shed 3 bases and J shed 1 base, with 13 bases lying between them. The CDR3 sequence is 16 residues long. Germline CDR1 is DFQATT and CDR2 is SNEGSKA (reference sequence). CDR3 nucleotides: TGCAGTGCTAGTCTGGATAACCGATCTGGGGCCAACGTCCTGACTTTC. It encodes CSASLDNRSGANVLTF.

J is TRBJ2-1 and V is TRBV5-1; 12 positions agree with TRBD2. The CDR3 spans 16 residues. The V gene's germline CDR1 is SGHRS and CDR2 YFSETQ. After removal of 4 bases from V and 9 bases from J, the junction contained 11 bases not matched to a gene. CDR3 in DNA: TGCGCCAGCAGCGATCGACTAGCGGGAGTGGTCACTGAGCAGTTCTTC. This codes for CASSDRLAGVVTEQFF. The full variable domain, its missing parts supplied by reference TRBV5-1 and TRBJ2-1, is KAGVTQTPRYLIKTRGQQVTLSCSPISGHRSVSWYQQTPGQGLQFLFEYFSETQRNKGNFPGRFSGRQFSNSRSEMNVSTLELGDSALYLCASSDRLAGVVTEQFFGPGTRLTVL.

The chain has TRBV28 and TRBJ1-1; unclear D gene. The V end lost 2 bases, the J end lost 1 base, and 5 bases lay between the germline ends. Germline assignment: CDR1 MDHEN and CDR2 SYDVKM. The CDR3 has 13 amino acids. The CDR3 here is CASSLGRNTEAFF. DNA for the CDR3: TGTGCCAGCAGTTTAGGGAGGAACACTGAAGCTTTCTTT.

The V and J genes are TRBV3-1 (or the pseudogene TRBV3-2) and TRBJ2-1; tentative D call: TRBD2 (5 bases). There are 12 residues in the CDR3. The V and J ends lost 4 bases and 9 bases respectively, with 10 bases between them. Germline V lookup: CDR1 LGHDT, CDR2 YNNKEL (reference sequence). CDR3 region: CASSPSGGEQFF. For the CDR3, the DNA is TGTGCCAGCAGCCCCTCTGGAGGTGAGCAGTTCTTC.

CDR3 nucleotides: TGTGCCAGCAGCTTAGTGGGCGAGCGGGAGGGTTCCACAGATACGCAGTATTTT. It translates to CASSLVGEREGSTDTQYF. The rearrangement joins TRBV13 to TRBJ2-3, with 10 bases identical to TRBD2. CDR1 and CDR2 from the germline V gene are PRHDT and FYEKMQ (reference sequence). This CDR3 region has 18 residues. The V and J ends lost 1 base and 2 bases, in that order; junction bases with no gene match: 9. Filled out from reference TRBV13 and TRBJ2-3, the complete variable domain reads AAGVIQSPRHLIKEKRETATLKCYPIPRHDTVYWYQQGPGQDPQFLISFYEKMQSDKGSIPDRFSAQQFSDYHSELNMSSLELGDSALYFCASSLVGEREGSTDTQYFGPGTRLTVL.

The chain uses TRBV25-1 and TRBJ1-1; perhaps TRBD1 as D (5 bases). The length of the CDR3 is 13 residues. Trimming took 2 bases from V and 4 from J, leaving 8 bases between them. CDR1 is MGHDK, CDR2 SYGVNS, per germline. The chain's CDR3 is CASSEGDGTEAFF. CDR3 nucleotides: TGTGCCAGCAGTGAAGGGGACGGCACTGAAGCTTTCTTT.

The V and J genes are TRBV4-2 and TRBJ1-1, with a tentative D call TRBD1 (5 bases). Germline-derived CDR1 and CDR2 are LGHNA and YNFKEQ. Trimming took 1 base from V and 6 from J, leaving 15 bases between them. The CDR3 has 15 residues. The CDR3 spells CASSQATTQGPEAFF. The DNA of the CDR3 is TGTGCCAGCAGCCAAGCAACCACCCAGGGCCCTGAAGCTTTCTTT.

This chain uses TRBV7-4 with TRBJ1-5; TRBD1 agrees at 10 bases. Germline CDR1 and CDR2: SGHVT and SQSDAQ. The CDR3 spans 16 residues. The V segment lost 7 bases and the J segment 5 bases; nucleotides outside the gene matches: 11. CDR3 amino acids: CASNLGDRGRHQPQHF. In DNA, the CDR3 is TGTGCCAGCAACTTGGGAGACAGGGGGCGACATCAGCCCCAGCATTTT. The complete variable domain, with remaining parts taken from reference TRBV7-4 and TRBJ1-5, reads GAGVSQSPRYKVAKRGRDVALRCDSISGHVTLYWYRQTLGQGSEVLTYSQSDAQRDKSGRPSGRFSAERPERSVSTLKIQRTEQGDSAVYLCASNLGDRGRHQPQHFGDGTRLSIL.

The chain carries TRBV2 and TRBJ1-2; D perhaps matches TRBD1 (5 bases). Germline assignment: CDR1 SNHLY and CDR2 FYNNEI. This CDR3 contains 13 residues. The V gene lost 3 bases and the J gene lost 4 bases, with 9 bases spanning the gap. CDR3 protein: CASSEDQGYGYTF. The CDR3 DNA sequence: TGTGCCAGCAGTGAGGATCAGGGCTATGGCTACACCTTC.

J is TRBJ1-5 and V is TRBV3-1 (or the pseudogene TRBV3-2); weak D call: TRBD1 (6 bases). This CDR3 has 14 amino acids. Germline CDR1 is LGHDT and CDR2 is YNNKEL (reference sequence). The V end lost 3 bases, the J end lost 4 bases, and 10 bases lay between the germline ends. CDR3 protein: CASSHGTTNQPQHF. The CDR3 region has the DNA TGTGCCAGCAGCCATGGGACAACGAATCAGCCCCAGCATTTT.

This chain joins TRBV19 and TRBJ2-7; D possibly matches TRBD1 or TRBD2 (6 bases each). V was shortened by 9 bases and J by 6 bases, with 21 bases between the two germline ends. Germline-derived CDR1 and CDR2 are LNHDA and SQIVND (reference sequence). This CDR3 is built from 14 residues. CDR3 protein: CASSERGRGGEQYF. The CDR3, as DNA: TGTGCCAGCTCCGAAAGGGGCAGGGGAGGCGAGCAGTACTTC.

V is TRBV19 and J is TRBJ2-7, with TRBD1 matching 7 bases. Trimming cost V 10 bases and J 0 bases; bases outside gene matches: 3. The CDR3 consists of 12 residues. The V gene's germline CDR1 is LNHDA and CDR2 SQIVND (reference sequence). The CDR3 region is CATGQSSYEQYF. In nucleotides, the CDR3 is TGTGCCACGGGACAGTCCTCCTACGAGCAGTACTTC.

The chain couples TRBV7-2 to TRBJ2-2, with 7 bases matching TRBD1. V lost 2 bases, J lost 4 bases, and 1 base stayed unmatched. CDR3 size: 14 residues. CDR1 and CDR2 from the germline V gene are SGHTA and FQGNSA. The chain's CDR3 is CASSLSGGTGELFF. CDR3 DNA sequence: TGTGCCAGCAGCTTATCAGGGGGCACCGGGGAGCTGTTTTTT.

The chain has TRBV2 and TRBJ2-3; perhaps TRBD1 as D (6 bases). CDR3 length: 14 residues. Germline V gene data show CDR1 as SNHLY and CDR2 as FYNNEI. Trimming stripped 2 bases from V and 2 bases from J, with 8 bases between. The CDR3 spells CASSEWDTTDTQYF. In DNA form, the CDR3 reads TGTGCCAGCAGTGAATGGGACACCACAGATACGCAGTATTTT.

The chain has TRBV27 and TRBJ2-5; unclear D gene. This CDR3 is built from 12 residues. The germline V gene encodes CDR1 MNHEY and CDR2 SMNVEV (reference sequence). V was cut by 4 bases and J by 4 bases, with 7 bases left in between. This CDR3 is CASSSPPETQYF. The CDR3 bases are TGTGCCAGCAGTTCCCCCCCAGAGACCCAGTACTTC.

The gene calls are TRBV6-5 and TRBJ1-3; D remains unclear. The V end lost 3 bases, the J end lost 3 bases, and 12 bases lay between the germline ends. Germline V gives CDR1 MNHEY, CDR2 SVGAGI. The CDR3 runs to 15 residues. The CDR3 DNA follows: TGTGCCAGCAGTTATCGTGCCTCATTTGGAAACACCATATATTTT. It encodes CASSYRASFGNTIYF.

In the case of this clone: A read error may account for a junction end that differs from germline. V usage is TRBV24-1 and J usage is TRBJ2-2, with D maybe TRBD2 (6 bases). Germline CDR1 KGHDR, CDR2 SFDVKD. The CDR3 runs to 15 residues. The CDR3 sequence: CATSDKPAHTGEVFF. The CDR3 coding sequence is TGTGCCACCAGTGACAAGCCGGCCCACACCGGGGAGGTGTTTTTT.